What follows is one T cell receptor (beta chain) and its context. This table comes from immunoSEQ multiplex PCR, and its TCRdb copy is limited to in-frame clones, with some not included. Of 90,000 to 110,000 clones in the sample, over 80% were seen once. The record originates from a study of blood T cell repertoires in COVID-19. In the study overall: T cells, B-cell-depleted T cells, or PBMCs provided the cDNA or gDNA that served as material.

The clonotype comes from a woman between 55 and 75 years old with acute or convalescent COVID-19. Specimen: peripheral blood.

The DNA of the CDR3 is TGTGCCAGCAGCTTAGGGACAGTAACTGAAGCTTTCTTT. This codes for CASSLGTVTEAFF. This chain joins TRBV7-2 and TRBJ1-1; weak D call: TRBD1 (6 bases). Trimming cost V 1 base and J 5 bases, with 8 bases left between them. This CDR3 spans 13 amino acids. Germline CDR1 reads SGHTA; CDR2 reads FQGNSA.